This record concerns one T cell receptor (beta chain) sequence. Its antigen is unidentified. This CDR3 is 15 amino acids long. V was pared by 6 bases and J by 7 bases, with 12 bases of the junction left unmatched. Germline V lookup: CDR1 MDHEN, CDR2 SYDVKM. This sample was included in a study of Ad26.COV2.S vaccination and SARS-CoV-2 variants. Overall study context: Once, or twice with 56 days between doses, Ad26.COV2.S was given intramuscularly.

Only in-frame clones appear in the TCRdb table, and some are missing; sequencing was by immunoSEQ multiplex PCR. Found here are about 390,000 clones, around 92% of them singletons; the top ten hold about 1.7%. Notes on the study in general: While placebo recipients had lower spike-specific TCR breadth, vaccine recipients had more. Similar non-spike TCR breadth was seen in vaccine and placebo recipients.

Treatment meaning: 15 to 20 received Ad26.COV2.S at low or high dose, single or two shots; about 5 received placebo; per-sample allocation not given. All samples were drawn on day 63, counting from the first vaccine or placebo injection. Vaccination employed an Ad26 vector expressing the Wuhan-strain SARS-CoV-2 spike. Source: peripheral blood, taken in a trial of Ad26.COV2.S vaccine versus placebo. This TCR was sampled from a person aged 18 to 65 who received the Ad26.COV2.S COVID-19 vaccine or a placebo. The genes are TRBV28 and TRBJ1-5; 7 positions agree with TRBD1. CDR3 sequence reads: CASSFLEGGGQPQHF. The CDR3 DNA follows: TGTGCCAGCAGCTTTCTCGAAGGGGGCGGGCAGCCCCAGCATTTT.